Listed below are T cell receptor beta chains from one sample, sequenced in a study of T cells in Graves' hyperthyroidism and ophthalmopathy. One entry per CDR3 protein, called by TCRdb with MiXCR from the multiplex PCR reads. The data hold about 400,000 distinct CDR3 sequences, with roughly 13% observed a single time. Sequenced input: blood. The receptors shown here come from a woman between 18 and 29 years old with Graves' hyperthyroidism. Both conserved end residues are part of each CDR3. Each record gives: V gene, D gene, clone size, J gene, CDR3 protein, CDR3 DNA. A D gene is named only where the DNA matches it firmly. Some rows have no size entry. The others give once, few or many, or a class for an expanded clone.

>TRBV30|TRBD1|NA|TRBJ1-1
CAWRETGGFTEAFF
TGTGCCTGGAGGGAGACAGGGGGCTTTACTGAAGCTTTCTTT
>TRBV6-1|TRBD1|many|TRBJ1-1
CASSPMTGKPTEAFF
TGTGCCAGCAGTCCGATGACAGGGAAACCAACTGAAGCTTTCTTT
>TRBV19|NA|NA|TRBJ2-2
CASSIDGPLAYTGELFF
TGTGCCAGTAGTATAGATGGGCCTCTGGCATATACCGGGGAGCTGTTTTTT
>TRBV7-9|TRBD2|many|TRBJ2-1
CASTLIAGGSYNEQFF
TGTGCCAGCACCTTAATAGCGGGAGGCTCCTACAATGAGCAGTTCTTC
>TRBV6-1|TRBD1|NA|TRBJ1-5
CASSESGTGHQPQHF
TGTGCCAGCAGTGAATCAGGGACAGGGCATCAGCCCCAGCATTTT
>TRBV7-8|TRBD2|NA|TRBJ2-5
CASSSQLAGGQETQYF
TGTGCCAGCAGCTCACAACTAGCGGGAGGGCAAGAGACCCAGTACTTC
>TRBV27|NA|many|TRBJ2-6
CASSQQRSGANVLTF
TGTGCCAGCAGTCAACAGCGCTCTGGGGCCAACGTCCTGACTTTC
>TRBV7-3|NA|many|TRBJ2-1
CASSSTSSNEQFF
TGTGCCAGCAGCTCAACTAGCTCCAATGAGCAGTTCTTC
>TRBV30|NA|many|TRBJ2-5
CAWSVGGQRQETQYF
TGTGCCTGGAGTGTAGGAGGACAGAGGCAAGAGACCCAGTACTTC
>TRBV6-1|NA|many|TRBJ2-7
CASSEPLSGLASEQYF
TGTGCCAGCAGTGAACCCTTATCAGGCCTTGCCTCCGAGCAGTACTTC
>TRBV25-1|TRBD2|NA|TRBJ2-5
CASRPPMAGGAIPQYF
TGTGCCAGCAGGCCCCCAATGGCGGGAGGGGCAATTCCCCAGTACTTC
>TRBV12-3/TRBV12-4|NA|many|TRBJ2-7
CASSLGDTRRGQYF
TGTGCCAGCAGCCTGGGAGACACCCGCCGCGGGCAGTACTTC
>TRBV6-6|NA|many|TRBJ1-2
CASSYSTRDYGYTF
TGTGCCAGCAGTTACTCGACCAGGGACTATGGCTACACCTTC
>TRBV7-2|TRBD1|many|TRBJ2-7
CASSFGTGIYEQYF
TGTGCCAGCAGCTTCGGGACAGGGATCTACGAGCAGTACTTC
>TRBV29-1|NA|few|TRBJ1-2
CSVVKGDGYTF
TGCAGCGTTGTCAAAGGGGATGGCTACACCTTC
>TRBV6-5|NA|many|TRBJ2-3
CASSYSPATDTQYF
TGTGCCAGCAGTTACTCTCCGGCCACAGATACGCAGTATTTT
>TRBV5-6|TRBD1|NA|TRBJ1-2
CASSGRTGSYGYTF
TGTGCCAGCAGCGGAAGGACAGGGTCCTATGGCTACACCTTC
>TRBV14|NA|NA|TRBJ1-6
CASSQNDRQANSPLHF
TGTGCCAGCAGCCAAAACGACAGACAGGCAAATTCACCCCTCCACTTT
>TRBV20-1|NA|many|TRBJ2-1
CSARAVGRAGEQFF
TGCAGTGCTAGAGCCGTTGGCAGGGCGGGTGAGCAGTTCTTC
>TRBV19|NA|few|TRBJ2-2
CASSIGWGLDTGELFF
TGTGCCAGTAGTATAGGATGGGGACTCGACACCGGGGAGCTGTTTTTT
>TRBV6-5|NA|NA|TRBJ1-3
CASSYSKGTGNTIYF
TGTGCCAGCAGTTACTCGAAGGGCACGGGAAACACCATATATTTT
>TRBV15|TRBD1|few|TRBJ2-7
CATSSRQGRTYEQYF
TGTGCCACCAGCAGTCGACAGGGTAGGACCTACGAGCAGTACTTC
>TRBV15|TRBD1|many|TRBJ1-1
CATSNRGSNTEAFF
TGTGCCACCAGCAACAGGGGATCGAACACTGAAGCTTTCTTT
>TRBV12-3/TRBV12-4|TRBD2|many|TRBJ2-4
CASSFGTSGSTKNIQYF
TGTGCCAGCAGTTTCGGGACTAGCGGGAGTACCAAAAACATTCAGTACTTC
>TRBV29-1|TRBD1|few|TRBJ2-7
CSVAIRTGAYEQYF
TGCAGCGTTGCCATCCGGACAGGGGCCTACGAGCAGTACTTC
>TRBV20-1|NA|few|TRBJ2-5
CSARGPTQETQYF
TGCAGTGCTAGGGGGCCCACCCAAGAGACCCAGTACTTC